This T cell receptor beta chain was retrieved from a study of shared clonotypes between healthy human individuals. Germline V gene data show CDR1 as WNHNN and CDR2 as SYGVQD (reference sequence). The length of the CDR3 is 14 residues. Deletions cut 6 bases from V and 6 bases from J, with 18 bases between. Investigators spread the genomic DNA of each subset evenly over several immunoSEQ plates. Sorted-subset replicate PCRs used 200 to 250 ng DNA, 30,000 or so T cell genomes. Some clones are missing from TCRdb's copy, which holds only in-frame ones; the method was immunoSEQ multiplex PCR. Of 1,400,000 or so clones detected, approximately 98.5% appear once; the ten largest clones hold 0.36%.

Sequenced sample: naive CD4+ T cells sorted from blood. Subset of the sample: CD45RA+ positively selected. The chain is built from TRBV10-1 and TRBJ2-7; TRBD1 might be the D (6 bases). The sequence came from a man aged 25-45 years in good health. The CDR3 DNA sequence: TGCGCCAGCAGCCCTCCGGGACAACTCGGCGAGCAGTACTTC. Translated, it gives CASSPPGQLGEQYF.